The 25 T cell receptor beta chains below were found in one sample sequenced in a study of CD8+ T cells in alopecia areata listed by TCRdb under 2018. The protocol used for the library was the immunoSEQ multiplex PCR assay. To provide template for TCR sequencing, every sample had RNA extracted and reverse transcribed into cDNA. TCRdb re-hosts the immuneACCESS table, in-frame sequences only. Its copies lack some clones; in the studies checked, an unresolved V gene accounts for under half of them, and the cause for the rest is not known. The sample profile shows some 130,000 clones; 49% of them were found once. Approximately 19% of the sample goes to the ten largest clones. Explained via the paper, the time point label denotes: baseline before oral tofacitinib. The sample here was CD8+ T cells sorted from blood, taken at week 0. The receptors derive from a human donor with alopecia areata.

This chain uses TRBV5-6 with TRBJ1-5; possibly TRBD1 for D (6 bases). The CDR3 is 15 residues long. Germline-derived CDR1 and CDR2 are SGHDT and YYEEEE. V lost 4 bases to trimming and J lost 0 bases, with 11 bases between them. The CDR3 loop reads CASSSGQHSNQPQHF. The DNA of the CDR3 is TGTGCCAGCAGCAGTGGACAGCATAGCAATCAGCCCCAGCATTTT.

The chain couples TRBV9 to TRBJ1-1, with D possibly being TRBD1 (6 bases). Between the trimmed V and J ends, which lost 2 bases and 3 bases, there was a span of 11 bases. The CDR3 consists of 14 residues. The V gene's germline CDR1 is SGDLS and CDR2 YYNGEE. The chain's CDR3 is CASSVARGDTEAFF. The DNA for the CDR3 is TGTGCCAGCAGCGTCGCCAGGGGAGACACTGAAGCTTTCTTT.

This chain links TRBV13 with TRBJ2-7; either TRBD1 or TRBD2 may supply D (7 bases each). The V end was cut by 5 bases, the J end by 4 bases, with 18 bases between. This CDR3 has 15 amino acids. Germline CDR1 is PRHDT and CDR2 is FYEKMQ (reference sequence). CDR3 sequence (DNA): TGTGCCAGCAGCCCCAGGGGGGGGAGTGGATACGAGCAGTACTTC. Its protein is CASSPRGGSGYEQYF.

V is TRBV6-1 and J is TRBJ1-4; a weak D match, TRBD1 (5 bases). This CDR3 spans 11 amino acids. Trimming pared 8 bases from V and 16 bases from J, leaving 17 bases between. The germline CDR1 and CDR2 sequences are MNHNS and SASEGT. The CDR3 is CASLAGDQEFF. The CDR3, as DNA: TGTGCCAGCTTGGCTGGGGACCAAGAGTTTTTT.

The CDR3 loop reads CASSAWGRMNTEAFF. For the CDR3, the DNA is TGTGCCAGCAGCGCGTGGGGGCGGATGAACACTGAAGCTTTCTTT. The chain recombines TRBV13 with TRBJ1-1; perhaps TRBD1 as D (6 bases). The V end lost 5 bases, the J end lost 0 bases, and 13 bases lay between the germline ends. The CDR3 extends over 15 amino acids. Looked up from germline, CDR1 is PRHDT and CDR2 is FYEKMQ (reference sequence).

V is TRBV13 and J is TRBJ2-6; TRBD1 matches 10 bases. Germline V gene lookup returns CDR1 PRHDT and CDR2 FYEKMQ (reference sequence). The CDR3 loop spans 17 amino acids. The ends lost 5 bases at V and 1 base at J; junction bases unmatched: 5. Written as DNA, the CDR3 is TGTGCCAGCAGCAAAGGGACAGGGGAGTCTGGGGCCAACGTCCTGACTTTC. This encodes CASSKGTGESGANVLTF.

Only a few counts were recorded for this clone. This chain links TRBV15 with TRBJ1-4; 9 positions agree with TRBD1. Trimming took 5 bases from V and 6 from J; bases not matched to a gene: 10. CDR3 size: 16 residues. Germline V gene data show CDR1 as LNHNV and CDR2 as YYDKDF (reference sequence). CDR3 residues: CATSYGEGQGYEKLFF. The CDR3 nucleotides read TGTGCCACCAGCTACGGAGAGGGACAGGGCTATGAAAAACTGTTTTTT.

V usage is TRBV5-6 and J usage is TRBJ2-2; D ambiguous. Germline CDR1 reads SGHDT; CDR2 reads YYEEEE. The ends were cut back, 4 bases at V and 3 bases at J, with 13 bases in the middle. This CDR3 is built from 15 residues. DNA for the CDR3: TGTGCCAGCAGCCTAAAAGGACGGGACACCGGGGAGCTGTTTTTT. Amino acid sequence: CASSLKGRDTGELFF.

This chain connects TRBV6-5 to TRBJ2-7, with D unresolved. From germline, CDR1 is MNHEY and CDR2 SVGAGI. The CDR3 extends over 13 amino acids. With 7 bases removed from V and 0 bases from J, the gap between germline ends came to 10 bases. CDR3 in amino acids: CASTQYGSYEQYF. Here the CDR3 DNA reads TGTGCCAGCACCCAATATGGCTCCTACGAGCAGTACTTC.

The gene calls are TRBV5-1 and TRBJ1-6, with D uncertain. CDR1 is SGHRS, CDR2 YFSETQ, per germline. Deletions cut 0 bases from V and 1 base from J, with 5 bases between. The CDR3 runs to 15 residues. CDR3 protein: CASSLDGSYNSPLHF. In DNA form, the CDR3 reads TGCGCCAGCAGCTTGGACGGGTCCTATAATTCACCCCTCCACTTT.

The chain links TRBV30 to TRBJ2-2; D uncertain. Germline CDR1 GTSNPN, CDR2 SVGIG (reference sequence). V gave up 4 bases and J gave up 6 bases, with 18 bases separating them. The CDR3 is made up of 15 amino acids. CDR3: CAWNLVDVNAGELFF. The CDR3 coding sequence is TGTGCCTGGAACTTGGTAGACGTTAATGCCGGGGAGCTGTTTTTT.

V usage is TRBV5-6 and J usage is TRBJ2-5; TRBD1 agrees at 8 bases. CDR1 SGHDT and CDR2 YYEEEE come from the germline V gene. The CDR3 length is 12 residues. Germline trimming cut 4 bases from V and 10 bases from J; bases unmatched to any gene: 6. The CDR3, as DNA: TGTGCCAGCAGCCCAGGGGGCTTGGACCAGTACTTC. Translated: CASSPGGLDQYF.

This clone has only one observation. V and J are TRBV2 and TRBJ2-7, with no clear D. The V gene lost 5 bases and the J gene lost 3 bases, with 17 bases spanning the gap. The germline V gene encodes CDR1 SNHLY and CDR2 FYNNEI. There are 15 residues in the CDR3. CDR3 region: CASSTGGSALYEQYF. The CDR3 DNA is TGTGCCAGCAGTACCGGTGGCTCAGCCCTCTACGAGCAGTACTTC.

The rearrangement joins TRBV5-1 to TRBJ1-2; D is undetermined. CDR1 and CDR2 from the germline V gene are SGHRS and YFSETQ. V shed 4 bases and J shed 6 bases, with 7 bases lying between them. The CDR3 loop spans 11 amino acids. CDR3 in amino acids: CASSPGHGYTF. The CDR3 coding sequence is TGCGCCAGCAGCCCGGGCCATGGCTACACCTTC. The entire variable domain, with the rest obtained from reference TRBV5-1 and TRBJ1-2, is as follows: KAGVTQTPRYLIKTRGQQVTLSCSPISGHRSVSWYQQTPGQGLQFLFEYFSETQRNKGNFPGRFSGRQFSNSRSEMNVSTLELGDSALYLCASSPGHGYTFGSGTRLTVV.

The chain links TRBV7-9 to TRBJ1-1; D gene ambiguous. In germline, CDR1 is SEHNR, CDR2 FQNEAQ (reference sequence). Between the trimmed V and J ends, which lost 5 bases and 4 bases, there was a span of 20 bases. This CDR3 region has 16 residues. CDR3 in DNA: TGTGCCAGCAGCCCCCCCATAAGTGGGAAGGGCACTGAAGCTTTCTTT. Translating it yields CASSPPISGKGTEAFF.

This clone was observed a single time. The rearrangement uses TRBV29-1 and TRBJ1-2; possible D gene TRBD1, 5 bases. V was trimmed by 4 bases and J by 7 bases, leaving 13 bases between them. This CDR3 has 12 residues. CDR1 is SQVTM and CDR2 is ANQGSEA in the germline V gene. The CDR3 coding sequence is TGCAGCGTTGTCGGGCAGGGAAGTGGCTACACCTTC. Encoded protein: CSVVGQGSGYTF.

V and J are TRBV27 and TRBJ1-6, with 9 bases aligning to TRBD1. Looked up from germline, CDR1 is MNHEY and CDR2 is SMNVEV (reference sequence). V trimming: 7 bases; J trimming: 10 bases; junction bases outside the gene matches: 8. The CDR3 consists of 14 residues. The CDR3 region is CASKMGQGASPLHF. In nucleotides, the CDR3 is TGTGCCAGCAAGATGGGACAGGGCGCATCACCCCTCCACTTT.

V is TRBV25-1 and J is TRBJ2-2; D gene unclear. The CDR3 is made up of 11 amino acids. Trimming stripped 4 bases from V and 10 bases from J, with 7 bases between. CDR1 and CDR2 from the germline V gene are MGHDK and SYGVNS. CDR3 nucleotides: TGTGCCAGCAGTGTAGCTTTGGAGCTGTTTTTT. It encodes CASSVALELFF.

This clone has more than one count but fewer than ten. V is TRBV5-4 and J is TRBJ1-2; D call uncertain. CDR3 length equals 12 residues. With 4 bases removed from V and 7 bases from J, the gap between germline ends came to 11 bases. Germline-derived CDR1 and CDR2 are SGHNT and YYREEE (reference sequence). This CDR3 reads CASSPPVGGYTF. For the CDR3, the DNA is TGTGCCAGCAGCCCCCCGGTTGGTGGCTACACCTTC.

This rearrangement joins TRBV30 to TRBJ1-5, with D uncertain. CDR3 length: 15 amino acids. Germline CDR1 reads GTSNPN; CDR2 reads SVGIG (reference sequence). Trimming took off 4 bases at V and 1 base at J, with 14 bases between the two ends. CDR3 residues: CAWNPGDLSNQPQHF. The CDR3 DNA reads as TGTGCCTGGAACCCTGGGGATCTAAGCAATCAGCCCCAGCATTTT.

The V gene is TRBV6-6, the J gene TRBJ2-1; TRBD1 might be the D (5 bases). CDR3 length: 13 residues. Germline assignment: CDR1 MNHNY and CDR2 SVGAGI (reference sequence). Deletions cut 6 bases from V and 7 bases from J, with 13 bases between. The CDR3 region has the DNA TGTGCCAGCAGCTGGGGCTGGGGTAATGAGCAGTTCTTC. Translated: CASSWGWGNEQFF.

This clone was counted only a few times. The genes are TRBV27 and TRBJ2-7, with a tentative D call TRBD2 (5 bases). Trimming removed 7 bases from V and 7 bases from J, with 20 bases in between. The germline V gene encodes CDR1 MNHEY and CDR2 SMNVEV (reference sequence). CDR3 length: 14 amino acids. CDR3 sequence (DNA): TGTGCCAGCACACCGGGCCGAGGGTTAGAAGAGCAGTACTTC. Its translation: CASTPGRGLEEQYF.

The chain combines TRBV9 with TRBJ2-1, with 9 bases aligning to TRBD2. The CDR3 is 15 residues long. The junction had 7 bases not matched to a gene; V was cut back by 3 bases and J by 6 bases. Germline V gives CDR1 SGDLS, CDR2 YYNGEE. The CDR3, as DNA: TGTGCCAGCAGCGAGGGTAGCGGGGGCCCCAATGAGCAGTTCTTC. Its protein is CASSEGSGGPNEQFF.

V is TRBV5-6 and J is TRBJ1-2, with a possible D match to TRBD1 (6 bases). V was clipped by 4 bases and J by 4 bases, with 26 bases between them. The length of the CDR3 is 18 residues. Per germline, CDR1 SGHDT and CDR2 YYEEEE. The CDR3 DNA follows: TGTGCCAGCAGCCCCGGGACAATTCTGCGGCGGGGAGCCTATGGCTACACCTTC. Its translation is CASSPGTILRRGAYGYTF.

The rearrangement links TRBV5-1 to TRBJ1-1; D is perhaps TRBD1 (5 bases). The CDR3 length is 14 residues. Germline values: CDR1 SGHRS, CDR2 YFSETQ. Trimming stripped 4 bases from V and 1 base from J, with 11 bases between. The CDR3 nucleotides read TGCGCCAGCAGCCCGGAGACAGCGAACACTGAAGCTTTCTTT. Translation: CASSPETANTEAFF. Variable domain in full (rest from reference TRBV5-1 and TRBJ1-1): KAGVTQTPRYLIKTRGQQVTLSCSPISGHRSVSWYQQTPGQGLQFLFEYFSETQRNKGNFPGRFSGRQFSNSRSEMNVSTLELGDSALYLCASSPETANTEAFFGQGTRLTVV.